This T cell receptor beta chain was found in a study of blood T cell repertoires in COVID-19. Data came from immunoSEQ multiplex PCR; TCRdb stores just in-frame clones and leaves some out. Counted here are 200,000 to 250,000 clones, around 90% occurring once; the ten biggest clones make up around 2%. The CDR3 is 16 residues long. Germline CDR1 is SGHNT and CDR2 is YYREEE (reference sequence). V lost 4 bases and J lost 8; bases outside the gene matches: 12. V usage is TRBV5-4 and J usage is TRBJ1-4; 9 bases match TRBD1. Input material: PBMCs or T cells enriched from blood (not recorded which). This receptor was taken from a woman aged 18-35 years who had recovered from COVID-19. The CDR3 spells CASSKRTGEGHEKLFF. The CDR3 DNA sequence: TGTGCCAGCAGCAAACGGACAGGGGAGGGTCACGAAAAACTGTTTTTT.